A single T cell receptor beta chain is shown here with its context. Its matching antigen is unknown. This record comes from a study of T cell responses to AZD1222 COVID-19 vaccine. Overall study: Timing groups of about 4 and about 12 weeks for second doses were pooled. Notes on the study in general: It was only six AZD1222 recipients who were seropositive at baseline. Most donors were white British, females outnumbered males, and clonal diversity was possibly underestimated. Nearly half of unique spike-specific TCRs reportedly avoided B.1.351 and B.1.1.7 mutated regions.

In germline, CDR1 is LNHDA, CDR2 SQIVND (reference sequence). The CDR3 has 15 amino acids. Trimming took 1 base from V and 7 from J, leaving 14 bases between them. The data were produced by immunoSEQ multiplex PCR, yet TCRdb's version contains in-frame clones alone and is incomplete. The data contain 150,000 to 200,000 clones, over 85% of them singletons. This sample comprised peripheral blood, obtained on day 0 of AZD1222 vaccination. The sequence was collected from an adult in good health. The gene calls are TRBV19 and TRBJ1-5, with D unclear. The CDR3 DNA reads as TGTGCCAGTAGTATAGGGCCTGGAGGGAACCAGCCCCAGCATTTT. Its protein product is CASSIGPGGNQPQHF.